The rows below give T cell receptor beta chains drawn from one sample of a study of T cell responses to AZD1222 COVID-19 vaccine. Profiling relied on immunoSEQ multiplex PCR, and the TCRdb table lists in-frame clones only, not all of them. The sample has fewer than 120,000 clones; 85% to 95% are singletons. Material: peripheral blood, obtained on day 0 of AZD1222 vaccination. Receptors were obtained from an adult in good health. Both conserved end residues are part of each CDR3. Each record gives: D gene, clone size, V gene, J gene, CDR3 protein, CDR3 DNA. D genes are given only for firm matches. Where a row states a size, it is once, few, many or the class of an expanded clone; other rows omit it.

>.|.|TRBV11-2|TRBJ2-7
CASTPVEGYPAEQYF
TGTGCCAGCACCCCGGTGGAGGGCTACCCCGCCGAGCAGTACTTC
>.|.|TRBV12-3/TRBV12-4|TRBJ1-1
CASSLGPGREAFF
TGTGCCAGCAGTTTAGGACCGGGCCGTGAAGCTTTCTTT
>.|.|TRBV20-1|TRBJ2-7
CSAVQDEQYF
TGCAGTGCTGTACAGGACGAGCAGTACTTC
>.|.|TRBV30|TRBJ2-1
CAWSVGLAGEQFF
TGTGCCTGGAGTGTAGGGCTAGCAGGGGAGCAGTTCTTC
>TRBD1|.|TRBV19|TRBJ1-5
CASSMGQWNQPQHF
TGTGCCAGTAGTATGGGACAGTGGAATCAGCCCCAGCATTTT
>TRBD1|.|TRBV7-3|TRBJ1-6
CASSYGQAGSSPLHF
TGTGCCAGCAGCTACGGACAGGCAGGGAGTTCACCCCTCCACTTT
>.|.|TRBV6-5|TRBJ2-2
CASVQATNTGELFF
TGTGCCAGCGTTCAGGCTACGAACACCGGGGAGCTGTTTTTT
>.|.|TRBV12-3/TRBV12-4|TRBJ1-2
CASSLSQGRGYTF
TGTGCCAGCAGTTTATCCCAGGGACGGGGCTACACCTTC
>.|.|TRBV7-9|TRBJ2-1
CASSLDGGLYNEQFF
TGTGCCAGCAGCTTAGACGGGGGACTCTACAATGAGCAGTTCTTC
>.|.|TRBV9|TRBJ1-2
CASSCDRGTYGYTF
TGTGCCAGCTCCTGTGACAGAGGGACCTATGGCTACACCTTC
>.|.|TRBV3-1/TRBV3-2|TRBJ1-3
CASSQEGGNTIYF
TGTGCCAGCAGCCAAGAGGGTGGAAACACCATATATTTT
>.|.|TRBV5-4|TRBJ1-1
CASSLTRSTEAFF
TGTGCCAGCAGCCTAACGAGGTCCACTGAAGCTTTCTTT
>TRBD1|once|TRBV28|TRBJ1-2
CASRMTGTYGYTF
TGTGCCAGCAGGATGACAGGGACCTATGGCTACACCTTC
>TRBD1|medium-sized|TRBV28|TRBJ1-5
CASGDSNNQPQHF
TGTGCCAGCGGGGACAGCAATAATCAGCCCCAGCATTTT
>.|.|TRBV6-5|TRBJ2-1
CASSYSFQGSYNEQFF
TGTGCCAGCAGTTACTCGTTTCAGGGTTCCTACAATGAGCAGTTCTTC
>.|.|TRBV4-1|TRBJ1-1
CASRGLGARGTEAFF
TGCGCCAGCAGGGGCCTGGGCGCGAGGGGAACTGAAGCTTTCTTT
>TRBD2|.|TRBV6-5|TRBJ2-7
CASSYAASGGAYEQYF
TGTGCCAGCAGTTACGCCGCTAGCGGGGGGGCCTACGAGCAGTACTTC
>.|.|TRBV29-1|TRBJ2-1
CSVVTGGMNNEQFF
TGCAGCGTTGTTACGGGGGGCATGAACAATGAGCAGTTCTTC
>TRBD1|once|TRBV7-9|TRBJ1-2
CASSSDGRGAGGYTF
TGTGCCAGCAGCTCCGACGGCAGGGGGGCGGGTGGCTACACCTTC
>TRBD1|once|TRBV30|TRBJ2-5
CAWSPLDREETQYF
TGTGCCTGGAGTCCCCTCGACAGGGAAGAGACCCAGTACTTC
>.|.|TRBV10-1|TRBJ2-7
CASSDHDRAYEQYF
TGCGCCAGCAGTGATCACGACAGAGCCTACGAGCAGTACTTC
>.|.|TRBV5-1|TRBJ1-4
CASSLEASYEKLFF
TGCGCCAGCAGCTTGGAAGCCTCGTATGAAAAACTGTTTTTT
>.|.|TRBV5-4|TRBJ2-2
CASSMVQQGRELFF
TGTGCCAGCAGCATGGTTCAGCAGGGCCGGGAGCTGTTTTTT
>TRBD1|.|TRBV10-3|TRBJ1-1
CAISDPDRERQGTEAFF
TGTGCCATCAGTGACCCGGACAGGGAGCGGCAGGGCACTGAAGCTTTCTTT
>.|once|TRBV7-9|TRBJ1-1
CASSLDGPEAFF
TGTGCCAGCAGCTTAGATGGTCCCGAAGCTTTCTTT
>.|.|TRBV6-5|TRBJ1-1
CASRQGFNTEAFF
TGTGCCAGCAGACAGGGATTTAACACTGAAGCTTTCTTT
>.|.|TRBV4-1|TRBJ1-5
CASSQIGGWEPQHF
TGCGCCAGCAGCCAAATTGGGGGTTGGGAGCCCCAGCATTTT
>.|.|TRBV9|TRBJ2-1
CASSPSQHNEQFF
TGTGCCAGCAGCCCCTCTCAGCACAATGAGCAGTTCTTC
>TRBD1|.|TRBV19|TRBJ1-5
CASGPFPGQGARQPQHF
TGTGCCAGTGGCCCATTTCCGGGACAGGGAGCGCGCCAGCCCCAGCATTTT
>.|.|TRBV11-2|TRBJ1-4
CASSLGDFPNEKLFF
TGTGCCAGCAGCTTGGGGGACTTCCCTAATGAAAAACTGTTTTTT
>TRBD1|.|TRBV4-1|TRBJ2-2
CASSRGDRVAGELFF
TGCGCCAGCAGCCGCGGGGACAGGGTGGCCGGGGAGCTGTTTTTT
>.|once|TRBV11-2|TRBJ1-1
CASTSLGGGDTEAFF
TGTGCCAGCACCAGCTTAGGAGGCGGGGACACTGAAGCTTTCTTT
>.|.|TRBV27|TRBJ2-3
CASSLLESRTDTQYF
TGTGCCAGCAGCCTATTAGAATCTCGGACAGATACGCAGTATTTT
>TRBD1|.|TRBV28|TRBJ1-6
CASRQDRGDNSPLHF
TGTGCCAGCAGACAGGACAGGGGGGATAATTCACCCCTCCACTTT
>.|.|TRBV27|TRBJ2-1
CASSLLGTYNEQFF
TGTGCCAGCAGTTTACTAGGCACTTACAATGAGCAGTTCTTC
>.|.|TRBV20-1|TRBJ1-2
CSASKGVEGYTF
TGCAGTGCTAGTAAAGGGGTGGAAGGCTACACCTTC
>.|.|TRBV12-3/TRBV12-4|TRBJ1-2
CASRRYGYTF
TGTGCCAGCAGAAGATATGGCTACACCTTC
>TRBD1|.|TRBV7-2|TRBJ1-2
CASSLVLQGAGGYTF
TGTGCCAGCAGCTTGGTTCTTCAGGGGGCTGGTGGCTACACCTTC
>TRBD1|once|TRBV4-2|TRBJ1-5
CASSQPTGGGNQPQHF
TGTGCCAGCAGCCAACCTACAGGGGGCGGCAATCAGCCCCAGCATTTT
>.|once|TRBV27|TRBJ1-1
CASSQIMNTEAFF
TGTGCCAGCAGTCAAATCATGAACACTGAAGCTTTCTTT
>TRBD1|.|TRBV12-3/TRBV12-4|TRBJ2-1
CASSLQGANEQFF
TGTGCCAGCAGTTTACAGGGGGCGAATGAGCAGTTCTTC
>TRBD1|.|TRBV11-2|TRBJ1-2
CASNSGGQSYGYTF
TGTGCCAGCAATTCAGGGGGTCAGAGCTATGGCTACACCTTC